This T cell receptor (beta chain) was retrieved from a study of shared clonotypes between healthy human individuals. The CDR3 has 15 residues. Losses at the gene ends were 6 bases for V and 2 bases for J; bases not matched to a gene: 9. Germline V lookup: CDR1 SNHLY, CDR2 FYNNEI. Here immunoSEQ multiplex PCR was the method, and the copy in TCRdb shows in-frame clones only, minus some. The sample shows fewer than 600,000 clones, approximately 85% of them seen only once. Sequencing used PBMCs. The rearrangement links TRBV2 to TRBJ2-7; 8 bases match TRBD1. This TCR was sampled from a middle-aged woman in good health. Some clones in this sample may be carry-over from other donors' samples. The CDR3 DNA reads as TGTGCCAGCAGAGGAGACAGGGGCATTACCTACGAGCAGTACTTC. Amino acids: CASRGDRGITYEQYF.